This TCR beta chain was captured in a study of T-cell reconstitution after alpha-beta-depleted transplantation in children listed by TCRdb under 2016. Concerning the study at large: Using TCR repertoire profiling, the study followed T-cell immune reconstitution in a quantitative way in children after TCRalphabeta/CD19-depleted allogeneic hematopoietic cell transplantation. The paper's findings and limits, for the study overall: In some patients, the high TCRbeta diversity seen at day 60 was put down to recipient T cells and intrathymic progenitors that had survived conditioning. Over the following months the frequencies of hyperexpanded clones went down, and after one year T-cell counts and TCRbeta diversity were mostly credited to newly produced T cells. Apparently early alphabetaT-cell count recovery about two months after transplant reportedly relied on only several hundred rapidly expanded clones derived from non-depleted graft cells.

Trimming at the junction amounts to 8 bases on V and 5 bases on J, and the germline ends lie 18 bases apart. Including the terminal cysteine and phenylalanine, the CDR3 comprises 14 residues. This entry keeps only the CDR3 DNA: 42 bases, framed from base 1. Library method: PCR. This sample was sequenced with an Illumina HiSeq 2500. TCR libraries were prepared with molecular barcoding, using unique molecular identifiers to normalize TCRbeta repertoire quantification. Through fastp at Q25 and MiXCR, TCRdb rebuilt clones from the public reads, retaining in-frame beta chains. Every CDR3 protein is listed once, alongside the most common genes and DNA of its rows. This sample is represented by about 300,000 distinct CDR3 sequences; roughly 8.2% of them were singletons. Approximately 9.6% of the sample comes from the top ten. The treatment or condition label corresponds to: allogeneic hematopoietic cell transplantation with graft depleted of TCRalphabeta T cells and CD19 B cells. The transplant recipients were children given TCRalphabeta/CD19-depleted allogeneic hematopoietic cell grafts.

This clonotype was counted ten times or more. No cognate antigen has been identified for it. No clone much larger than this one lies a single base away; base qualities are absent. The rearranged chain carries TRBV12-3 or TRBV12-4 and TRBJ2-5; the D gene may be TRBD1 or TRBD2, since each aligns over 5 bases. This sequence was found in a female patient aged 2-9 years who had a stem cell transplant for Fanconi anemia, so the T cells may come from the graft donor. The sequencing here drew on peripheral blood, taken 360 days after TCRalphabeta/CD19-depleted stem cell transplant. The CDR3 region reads CASASLRGGETQYF. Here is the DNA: TGTGCCAGCGCCTCCTTGAGGGGCGGGGAGACCCAGTACTTC.